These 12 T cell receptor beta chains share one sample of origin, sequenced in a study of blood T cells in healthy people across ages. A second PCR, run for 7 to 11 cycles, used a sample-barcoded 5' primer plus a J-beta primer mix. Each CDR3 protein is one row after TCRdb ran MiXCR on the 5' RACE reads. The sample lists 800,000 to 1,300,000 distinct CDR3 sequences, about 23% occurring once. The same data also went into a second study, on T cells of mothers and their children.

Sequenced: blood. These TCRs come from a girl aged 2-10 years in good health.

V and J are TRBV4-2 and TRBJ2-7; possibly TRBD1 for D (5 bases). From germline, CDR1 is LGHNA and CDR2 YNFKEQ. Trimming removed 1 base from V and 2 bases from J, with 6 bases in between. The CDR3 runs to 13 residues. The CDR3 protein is CASSQGQPYEQYF. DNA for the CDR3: TGTGCCAGCAGCCAAGGACAGCCCTACGAGCAGTACTTC.

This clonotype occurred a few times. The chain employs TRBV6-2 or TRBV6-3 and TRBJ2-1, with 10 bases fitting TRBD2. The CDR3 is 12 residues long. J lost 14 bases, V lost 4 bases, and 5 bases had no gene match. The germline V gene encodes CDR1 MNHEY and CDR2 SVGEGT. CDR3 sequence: CASSSLAGWKFF. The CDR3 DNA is TGTGCCAGCAGTTCACTAGCGGGGTGGAAGTTCTTC.

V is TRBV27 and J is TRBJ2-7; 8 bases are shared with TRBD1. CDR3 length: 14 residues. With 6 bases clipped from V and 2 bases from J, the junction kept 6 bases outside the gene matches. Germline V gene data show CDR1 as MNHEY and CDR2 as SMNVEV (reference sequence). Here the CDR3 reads CASRRTGSAYEQYF. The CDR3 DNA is TGTGCCAGCAGGCGGACAGGGTCGGCCTACGAGCAGTACTTC.

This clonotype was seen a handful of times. DNA for the CDR3: TGTGCCAGCAGCGTTTCGGGGGGCACTGAAGCTTTCTTT. This gives the protein CASSVSGGTEAFF. The genes are TRBV5-5 and TRBJ1-1, with a possible D match to TRBD1 (5 bases). The CDR3 runs to 13 residues. Trimming left V 4 bases short and J 4 bases short, with 11 bases between. CDR1 and CDR2 from the germline V gene are SGHKS and YYEKEE (reference sequence).

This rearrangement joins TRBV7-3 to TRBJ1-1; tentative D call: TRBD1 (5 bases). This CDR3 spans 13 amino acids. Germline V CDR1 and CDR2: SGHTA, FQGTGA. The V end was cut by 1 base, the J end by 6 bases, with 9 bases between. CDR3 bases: TGTGCCAGCAGCTTAATGGGGGAAGCTGAAGCTTTCTTT. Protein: CASSLMGEAEAFF.

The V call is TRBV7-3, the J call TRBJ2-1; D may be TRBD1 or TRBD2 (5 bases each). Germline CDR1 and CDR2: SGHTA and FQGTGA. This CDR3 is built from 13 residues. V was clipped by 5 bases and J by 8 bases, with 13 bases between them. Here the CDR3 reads CASSPVGGDEQFF. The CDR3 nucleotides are TGTGCCAGCAGCCCAGTTGGGGGAGATGAGCAGTTCTTC.

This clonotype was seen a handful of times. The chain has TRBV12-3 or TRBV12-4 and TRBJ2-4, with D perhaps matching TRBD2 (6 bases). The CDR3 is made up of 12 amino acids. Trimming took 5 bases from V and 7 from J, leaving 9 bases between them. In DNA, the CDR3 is TGTGCCAGCAGTGACGCGGGGAACATTCAGTACTTC. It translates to CASSDAGNIQYF.

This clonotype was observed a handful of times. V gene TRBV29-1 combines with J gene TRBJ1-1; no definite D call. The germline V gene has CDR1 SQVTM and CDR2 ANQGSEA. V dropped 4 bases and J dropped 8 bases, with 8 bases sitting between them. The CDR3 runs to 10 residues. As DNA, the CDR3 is TGCAGCGTTGTACATAAGGAAGCTTTCTTT. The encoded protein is CSVVHKEAFF.

Written as DNA, the CDR3 is TGTGCCAGCAGTTTTGAGCTCGGACGGAAATTTTTAGCAACTAATGAAAAACTGTTTTTT. Translated: CASSFELGRKFLATNEKLFF. V usage is TRBV12-3 or TRBV12-4 and J usage is TRBJ1-4; D call uncertain. The CDR3 contains 20 residues. V lost 3 bases, J lost 0 bases, and 23 bases lay in between.

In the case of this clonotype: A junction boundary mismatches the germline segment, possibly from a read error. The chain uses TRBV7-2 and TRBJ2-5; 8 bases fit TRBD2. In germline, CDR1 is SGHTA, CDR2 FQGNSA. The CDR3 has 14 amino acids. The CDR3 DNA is TGTGCCAGCAGCCAAGATATGATAGCGGGGACCCGGTACTTC. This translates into CASSQDMIAGTRYF.

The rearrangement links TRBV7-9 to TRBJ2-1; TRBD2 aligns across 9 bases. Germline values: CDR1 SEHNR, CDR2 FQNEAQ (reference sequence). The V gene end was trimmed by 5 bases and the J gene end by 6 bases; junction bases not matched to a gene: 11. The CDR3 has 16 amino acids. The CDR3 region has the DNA TGTGCCAGCAGCCCCCCCGGGACTAGCAATCGCAATGAGCAGTTCTTC. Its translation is CASSPPGTSNRNEQFF.

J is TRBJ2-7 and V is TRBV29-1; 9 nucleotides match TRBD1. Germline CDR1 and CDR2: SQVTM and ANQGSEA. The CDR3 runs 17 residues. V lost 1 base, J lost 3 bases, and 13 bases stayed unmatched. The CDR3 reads CSVEVPGDRGGIYEQYF. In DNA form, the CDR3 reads TGCAGCGTTGAAGTTCCGGGTGACAGGGGGGGGATCTACGAGCAGTACTTC.